The source of this TCR beta chain is a study of Ad26.COV2.S vaccination and SARS-CoV-2 variants. The data were produced by immunoSEQ multiplex PCR, yet TCRdb's version contains in-frame clones alone and is incomplete. This table holds 350,000 to 400,000 clones, more than 85% found once. Trimming left V 8 bases short and J 1 base short, with 11 bases between. The CDR3 length is 13 residues. Treatment defined: some 20 received Ad26.COV2.S at low or high dose, single or two shots; a few received placebo; per-sample allocation not given. Following the first vaccine or placebo injection, samples were taken on day 63. An adult of 18-55 years in Boston served as donor.

The input for sequencing was peripheral blood, taken in a trial of Ad26.COV2.S vaccine versus placebo. This clonotype originated in a person aged 18-65 years who received the Ad26.COV2.S COVID-19 vaccine or a placebo. The rearrangement joins TRBV12-3 or TRBV12-4 to TRBJ1-1; D ambiguous. CDR3: CASGLRANTEAFF. CDR3 sequence (DNA): TGTGCCAGCGGCCTTCGGGCGAACACTGAAGCTTTCTTT.